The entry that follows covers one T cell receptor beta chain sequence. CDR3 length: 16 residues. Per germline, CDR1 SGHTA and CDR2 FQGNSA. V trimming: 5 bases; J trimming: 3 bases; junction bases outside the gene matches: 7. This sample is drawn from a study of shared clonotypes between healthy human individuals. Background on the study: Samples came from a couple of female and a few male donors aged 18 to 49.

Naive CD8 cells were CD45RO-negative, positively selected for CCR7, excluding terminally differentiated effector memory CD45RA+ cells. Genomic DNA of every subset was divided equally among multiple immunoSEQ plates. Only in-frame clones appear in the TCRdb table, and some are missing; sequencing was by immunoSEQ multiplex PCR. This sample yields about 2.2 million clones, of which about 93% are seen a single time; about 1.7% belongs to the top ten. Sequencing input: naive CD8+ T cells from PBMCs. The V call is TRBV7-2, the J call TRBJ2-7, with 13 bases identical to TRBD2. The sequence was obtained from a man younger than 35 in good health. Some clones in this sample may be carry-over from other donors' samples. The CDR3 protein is CASSPGTSGNLYEQYF. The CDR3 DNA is TGTGCCAGCAGCCCTGGGACTAGCGGGAATCTCTACGAGCAGTACTTC.